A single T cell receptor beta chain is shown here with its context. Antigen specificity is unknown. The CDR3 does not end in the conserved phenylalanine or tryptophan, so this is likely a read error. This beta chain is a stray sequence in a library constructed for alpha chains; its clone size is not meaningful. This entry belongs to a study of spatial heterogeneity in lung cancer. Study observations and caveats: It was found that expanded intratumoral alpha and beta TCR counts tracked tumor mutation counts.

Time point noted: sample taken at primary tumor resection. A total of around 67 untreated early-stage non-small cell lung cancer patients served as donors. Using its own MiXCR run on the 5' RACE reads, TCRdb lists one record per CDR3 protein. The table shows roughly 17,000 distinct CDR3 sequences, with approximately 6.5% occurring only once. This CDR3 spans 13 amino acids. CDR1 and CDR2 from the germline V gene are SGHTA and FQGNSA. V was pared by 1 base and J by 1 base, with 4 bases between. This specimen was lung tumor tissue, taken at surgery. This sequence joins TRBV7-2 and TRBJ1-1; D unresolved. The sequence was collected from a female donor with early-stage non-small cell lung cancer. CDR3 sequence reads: CASSLVWNTEAFL. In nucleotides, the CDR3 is TGTGCCAGCAGCTTAGTATGGAACACTGAAGCTTTCTTA.